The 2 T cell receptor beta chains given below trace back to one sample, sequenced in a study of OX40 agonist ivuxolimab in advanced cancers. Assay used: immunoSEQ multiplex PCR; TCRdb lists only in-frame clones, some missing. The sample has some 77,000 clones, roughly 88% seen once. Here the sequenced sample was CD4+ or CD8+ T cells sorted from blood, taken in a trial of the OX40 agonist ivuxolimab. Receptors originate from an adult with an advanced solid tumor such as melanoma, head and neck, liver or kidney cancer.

In nucleotides, the CDR3 is TGTGCCAGCAGGACGGGCCCAAGGGCCACTGAAGCTTTCTTT. The encoded protein is CASRTGPRATEAFF. This chain joins TRBV6-1 and TRBJ1-1; D is unresolved. CDR3 length equals 14 residues. The germline gives CDR1 MNHNS, CDR2 SASEGT. The ends were cut back, 6 bases at V and 4 bases at J, with 15 bases in the middle.

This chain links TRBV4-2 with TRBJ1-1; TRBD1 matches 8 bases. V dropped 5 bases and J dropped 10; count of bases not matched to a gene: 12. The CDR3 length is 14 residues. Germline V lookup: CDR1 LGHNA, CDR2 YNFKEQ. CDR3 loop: CASSVGGQARGAFF. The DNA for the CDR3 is TGTGCCAGCAGCGTAGGGGGACAGGCCCGGGGAGCTTTCTTT.